This is a list of T cell receptor beta chains from one sample in a study of T cells in Graves' hyperthyroidism and ophthalmopathy. From the multiplex PCR reads, TCRdb called clonotypes with MiXCR, one entry per CDR3 protein. The sample includes 400,000 to 600,000 distinct CDR3 sequences, around 21% seen only once; the top ten take about 30%. Input material: blood. The origin of the receptors is a man between 18 and 29 years old with Graves' hyperthyroidism. Each CDR3 is given with its conserved first and last residue. D genes are given only for firm matches. Clone sizes are given selectively: once, few, many, or a class where the clone is expanded.

V gene: TRBV15
clone size: many
D gene: NA
J gene: TRBJ1-1
CDR3 protein: CATSGGANTEAFF
CDR3 DNA: TGTGCCACCAGCGGGGGGGCGAACACTGAAGCTTTCTTT

V gene: TRBV2
clone size: many
D gene: NA
J gene: TRBJ2-2
CDR3 protein: CASSSHTGELFF
CDR3 DNA: TGTGCCAGCAGTTCCCACACCGGGGAGCTGTTTTTT

V gene: TRBV27
clone size: many
D gene: NA
J gene: TRBJ2-5
CDR3 protein: CASSLYKGQETQYF
CDR3 DNA: TGTGCCAGCAGTTTATATAAGGGGCAGGAGACCCAGTACTTC

V gene: TRBV20-1
clone size: NA
D gene: TRBD2
J gene: TRBJ2-7
CDR3 protein: CSAREGGRPHEQYF
CDR3 DNA: TGCAGTGCTAGAGAGGGCGGGAGGCCCCACGAGCAGTACTTC

V gene: TRBV28
clone size: many
D gene: NA
J gene: TRBJ2-7
CDR3 protein: CASQRYVNGEQYF
CDR3 DNA: TGTGCCAGCCAAAGGTACGTCAATGGCGAGCAGTACTTC

V gene: TRBV5-1
clone size: NA
D gene: TRBD2
J gene: TRBJ2-7
CDR3 protein: CASSEQASGSGEQYF
CDR3 DNA: TGCGCCAGCAGCGAGCAGGCTAGCGGGAGCGGCGAGCAGTACTTC

V gene: TRBV12-3/TRBV12-4
clone size: many
D gene: TRBD1
J gene: TRBJ2-7
CDR3 protein: CASSLGSTGAKYEQYF
CDR3 DNA: TGTGCCAGCAGTTTAGGATCCACAGGGGCCAAATACGAGCAGTACTTC

V gene: TRBV5-6
clone size: few
D gene: TRBD1
J gene: TRBJ1-5
CDR3 protein: CASSLGDRATAQHF
CDR3 DNA: TGTGCCAGCAGCTTGGGGGACAGGGCCACCGCCCAGCATTTT

V gene: TRBV28
clone size: many
D gene: NA
J gene: TRBJ1-5
CDR3 protein: CASRRGAQPQHF
CDR3 DNA: TGTGCCAGCAGGCGGGGGGCACAGCCCCAGCATTTT

V gene: TRBV4-1
clone size: once
D gene: TRBD2
J gene: TRBJ2-6
CDR3 protein: CASSHRLAGGSGANVLTF
CDR3 DNA: TGCGCCAGCAGCCATAGACTAGCGGGGGGCTCTGGGGCCAACGTCCTGACTTTC

V gene: TRBV7-8
clone size: few
D gene: TRBD2
J gene: TRBJ2-7
CDR3 protein: CASSSHGGAFSYEQYF
CDR3 DNA: TGTGCCAGCAGCTCCCACGGGGGGGCATTCTCCTACGAGCAGTACTTC

V gene: TRBV14
clone size: many
D gene: NA
J gene: TRBJ1-2
CDR3 protein: CASSQVAAGSANYGYTF
CDR3 DNA: TGTGCCAGCAGCCAAGTCGCGGCAGGATCCGCTAACTATGGCTACACCTTC

V gene: TRBV28
clone size: many
D gene: NA
J gene: TRBJ1-6
CDR3 protein: CASSLVGPRNSPLHF
CDR3 DNA: TGTGCCAGCAGTTTAGTCGGGCCACGGAATTCACCCCTCCACTTT

V gene: TRBV15
clone size: many
D gene: TRBD1
J gene: TRBJ2-7
CDR3 protein: CATSRPRDRDRRNEQYF
CDR3 DNA: TGTGCCACCAGCAGACCTAGGGACAGGGACAGGAGGAACGAGCAGTACTTC

V gene: TRBV7-8
clone size: few
D gene: NA
J gene: TRBJ1-5
CDR3 protein: CASSLVGGSQPQHF
CDR3 DNA: TGTGCCAGCAGCTTAGTAGGGGGATCTCAGCCCCAGCATTTT

V gene: TRBV18
clone size: NA
D gene: NA
J gene: TRBJ1-2
CDR3 protein: CASSPNRADYGYTF
CDR3 DNA: TGTGCCAGCTCACCTAACAGGGCTGACTATGGCTACACCTTC

V gene: TRBV7-9
clone size: many
D gene: NA
J gene: TRBJ1-5
CDR3 protein: CASSLAWGGDQPQHF
CDR3 DNA: TGTGCCAGCAGCTTAGCTTGGGGGGGTGATCAGCCCCAGCATTTT

V gene: TRBV20-1
clone size: NA
D gene: NA
J gene: TRBJ1-2
CDR3 protein: CSATGIEIPRF
CDR3 DNA: TGCAGTGCTACGGGTATCGAGATACCCCGATTC

V gene: TRBV7-9
clone size: few
D gene: TRBD1
J gene: TRBJ2-5
CDR3 protein: CASSLGTDVYF
CDR3 DNA: TGTGCCAGCAGCCTAGGGACAGACGTCTACTTC

V gene: TRBV6-1
clone size: NA
D gene: NA
J gene: TRBJ2-7
CDR3 protein: CASSENQGYEQYF
CDR3 DNA: TGTGCCAGCAGCGAAAATCAGGGCTACGAGCAGTACTTC

V gene: TRBV28
clone size: NA
D gene: TRBD1
J gene: TRBJ1-2
CDR3 protein: CASSKTGGIFYGYTF
CDR3 DNA: TGTGCCAGCAGTAAAACAGGGGGGATCTTTTATGGCTACACCTTC

V gene: TRBV7-9
clone size: many
D gene: TRBD1
J gene: TRBJ1-1
CDR3 protein: CASSPGTDEAFF
CDR3 DNA: TGTGCCAGCAGCCCGGGGACAGATGAAGCTTTCTTT

V gene: TRBV7-8
clone size: many
D gene: TRBD1
J gene: TRBJ1-5
CDR3 protein: CASSLEGQLSNQPQHF
CDR3 DNA: TGTGCCAGCAGCTTAGAGGGACAGTTGAGCAATCAGCCCCAGCATTTT

V gene: TRBV20-1
clone size: NA
D gene: NA
J gene: TRBJ1-1
CDR3 protein: CTEDGMETEAFF
CDR3 DNA: TGCACCGAAGACGGGATGGAAACTGAAGCTTTCTTT

V gene: TRBV6-1
clone size: NA
D gene: NA
J gene: TRBJ1-1
CDR3 protein: CASSEALALFLSF
CDR3 DNA: TGTGCCAGCAGTGAGGCTCTTGCGCTTTTCCTTTCTTTT

V gene: TRBV15
clone size: many
D gene: NA
J gene: TRBJ2-7
CDR3 protein: CATSRDLRLGGSYEQYF
CDR3 DNA: TGTGCCACCAGCAGAGATTTGAGGCTGGGGGGCTCCTACGAGCAGTACTTC